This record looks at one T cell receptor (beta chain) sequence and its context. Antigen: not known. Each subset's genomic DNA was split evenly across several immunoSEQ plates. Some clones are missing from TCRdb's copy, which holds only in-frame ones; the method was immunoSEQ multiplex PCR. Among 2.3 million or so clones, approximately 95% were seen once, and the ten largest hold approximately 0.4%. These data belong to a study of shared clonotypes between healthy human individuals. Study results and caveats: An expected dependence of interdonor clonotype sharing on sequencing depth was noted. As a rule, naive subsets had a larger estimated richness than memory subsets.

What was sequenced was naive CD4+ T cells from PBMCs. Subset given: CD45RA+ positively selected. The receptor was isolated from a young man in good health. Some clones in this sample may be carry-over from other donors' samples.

The CDR3 sequence is CASSPRGTGANVLTF. CDR3 coding DNA: TGTGCCAGCAGCCCCCGCGGCACTGGGGCCAACGTCCTGACTTTC. The V and J genes are TRBV7-8 and TRBJ2-6; no clear D. The CDR3 is 15 amino acids. Trimming stripped 5 bases from V and 2 bases from J, with 10 bases between. Germline V CDR1 and CDR2: SGHVS, FQNEAQ. The full variable domain, completed using reference TRBV7-8 and TRBJ2-6, is GAGVSQSPRYKVAKRGQDVALRCDPISGHVSLFWYQQALGQGPEFLTYFQNEAQLDKSGLPSDRFFAERPEGSVSTLKIQRTQQEDSAVYLCASSPRGTGANVLTFGAGSRLTVL.